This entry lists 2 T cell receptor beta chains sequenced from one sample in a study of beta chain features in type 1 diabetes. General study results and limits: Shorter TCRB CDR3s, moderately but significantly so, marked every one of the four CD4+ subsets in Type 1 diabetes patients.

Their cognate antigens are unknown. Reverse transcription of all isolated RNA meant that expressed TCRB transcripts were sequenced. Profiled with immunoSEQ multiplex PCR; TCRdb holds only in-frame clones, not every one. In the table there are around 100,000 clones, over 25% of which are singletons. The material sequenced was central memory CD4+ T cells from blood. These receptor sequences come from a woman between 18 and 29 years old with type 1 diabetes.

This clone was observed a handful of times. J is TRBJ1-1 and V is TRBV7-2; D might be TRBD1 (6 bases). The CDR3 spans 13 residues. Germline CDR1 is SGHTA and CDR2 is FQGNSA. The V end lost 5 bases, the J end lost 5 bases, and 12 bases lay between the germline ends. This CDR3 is CASSARQGTEAFF. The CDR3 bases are TGTGCCAGCAGCGCCCGTCAGGGGACTGAAGCTTTCTTT. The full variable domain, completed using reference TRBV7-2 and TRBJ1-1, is GAGVSQSPSNKVTEKGKDVELRCDPISGHTALYWYRQSLGQGLEFLIYFQGNSAPDKSGLPSDRFSAERTGGSVSTLTIQRTQQEDSAVYLCASSARQGTEAFFGQGTRLTVV.

DNA for the CDR3: TGTGCCGCCGGCCAGGGGCGCGACTATGGCTACACCTTC. As protein: CAAGQGRDYGYTF. The gene calls are TRBV28 and TRBJ1-2, with D possibly being TRBD1 (6 bases). The CDR3 has 13 residues. CDR1 is MDHEN and CDR2 is SYDVKM in the germline V gene. Trimming stripped 11 bases from V and 3 bases from J, with 16 bases between.